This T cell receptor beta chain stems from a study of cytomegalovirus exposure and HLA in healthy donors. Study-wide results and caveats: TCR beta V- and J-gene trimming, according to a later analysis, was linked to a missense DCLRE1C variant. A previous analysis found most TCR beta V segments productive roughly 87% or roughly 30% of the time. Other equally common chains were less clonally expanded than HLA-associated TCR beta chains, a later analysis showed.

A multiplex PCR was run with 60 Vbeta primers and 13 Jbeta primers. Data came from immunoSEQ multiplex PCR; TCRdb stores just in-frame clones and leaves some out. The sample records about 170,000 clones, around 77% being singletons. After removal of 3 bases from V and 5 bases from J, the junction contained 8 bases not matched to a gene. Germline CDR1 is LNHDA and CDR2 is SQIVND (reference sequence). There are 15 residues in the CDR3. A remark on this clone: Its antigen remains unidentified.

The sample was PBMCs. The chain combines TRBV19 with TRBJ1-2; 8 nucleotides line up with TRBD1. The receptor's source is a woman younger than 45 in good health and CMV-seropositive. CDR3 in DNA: TGTGCCAGTAGTATCTCCGGGACAGGACGATATGGCTACACCTTC. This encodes CASSISGTGRYGYTF. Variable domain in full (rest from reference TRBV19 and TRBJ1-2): DGGITQSPKYLFRKEGQNVTLSCEQNLNHDAMYWYRQDPGQGLRLIYYSQIVNDFQKGDIAEGYSVSREKKESFPLTVTSAQKNPTAFYLCASSISGTGRYGYTFGSGTRLTVV.